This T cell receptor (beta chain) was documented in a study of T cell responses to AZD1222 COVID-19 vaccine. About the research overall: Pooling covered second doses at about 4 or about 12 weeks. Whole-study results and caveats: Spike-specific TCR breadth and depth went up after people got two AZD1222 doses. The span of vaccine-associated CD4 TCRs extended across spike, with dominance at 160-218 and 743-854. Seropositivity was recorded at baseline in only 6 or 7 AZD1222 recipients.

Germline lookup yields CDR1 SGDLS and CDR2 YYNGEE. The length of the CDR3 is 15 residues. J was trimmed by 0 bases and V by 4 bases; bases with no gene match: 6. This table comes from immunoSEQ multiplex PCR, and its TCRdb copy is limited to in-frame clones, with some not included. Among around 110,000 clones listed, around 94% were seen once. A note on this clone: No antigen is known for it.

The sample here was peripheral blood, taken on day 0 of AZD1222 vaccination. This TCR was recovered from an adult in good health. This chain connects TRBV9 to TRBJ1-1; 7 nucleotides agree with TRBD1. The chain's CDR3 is CASSTGTVMNTEAFF. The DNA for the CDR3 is TGTGCCAGCAGCACGGGGACAGTAATGAACACTGAAGCTTTCTTT.